Below, one TCR beta chain is given with its context. Its antigen is unknown. These data are taken from a study of CD8 T cells in ankylosing spondylitis. Overall study results and limits: Earlier authors reported some of these motif variants in reactive arthritis synovial fluid and blood. A TCR beta motif made of fewer than ten highly homologous variants seemed typical of ankylosing spondylitis blood. In peripheral blood, disease-linked CD8+ clones occurred at relatively low frequencies. Matched ankylosing spondylitis synovial fluid reportedly contained a significantly enriched population of disease-linked clones.

Generation of TCR beta libraries employed quantitative 5'-RACE incorporating molecular barcodes. TCRdb re-called the 5' RACE reads with MiXCR, one entry per CDR3 protein. This table has roughly 370,000 distinct CDR3 sequences, approximately 20% appearing once. This CDR3 spans 14 amino acids. Input material: blood, either unsorted or a sorted T cell fraction (not recorded which). The rearrangement links TRBV21-1 to TRBJ1-4; the D call TRBD1 from the table was never checked on the DNA. TRBV21-1 is a pseudogene. The sequence derives from a male donor with ankylosing spondylitis. The CDR3 nucleotides read TGTGCCAGCAGGGGGACAGGGTCTAATGAAAAACTGTTTTTT. It translates to CASRGTGSNEKLFF.